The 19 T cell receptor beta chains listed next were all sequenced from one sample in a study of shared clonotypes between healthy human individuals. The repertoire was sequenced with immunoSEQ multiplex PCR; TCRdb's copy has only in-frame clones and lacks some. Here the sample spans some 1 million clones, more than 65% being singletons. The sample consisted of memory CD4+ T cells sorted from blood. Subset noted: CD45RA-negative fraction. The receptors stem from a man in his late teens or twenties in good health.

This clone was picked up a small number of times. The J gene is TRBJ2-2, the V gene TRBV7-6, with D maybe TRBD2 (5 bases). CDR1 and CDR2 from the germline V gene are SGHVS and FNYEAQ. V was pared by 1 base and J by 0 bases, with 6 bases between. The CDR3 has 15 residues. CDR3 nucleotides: TGTGCCAGCAGCTTAGTAGCGACGAACACCGGGGAGCTGTTTTTT. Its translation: CASSLVATNTGELFF.

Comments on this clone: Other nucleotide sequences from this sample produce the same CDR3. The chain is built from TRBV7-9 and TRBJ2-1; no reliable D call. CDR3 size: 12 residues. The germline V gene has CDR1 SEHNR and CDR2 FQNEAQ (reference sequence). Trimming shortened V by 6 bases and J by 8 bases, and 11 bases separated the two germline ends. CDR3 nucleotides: TGTGCCAGCAGTTCCCTTGGGGATGAGCAGTTCTTC. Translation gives CASSSLGDEQFF. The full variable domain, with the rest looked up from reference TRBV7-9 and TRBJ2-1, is DTGVSQNPRHKITKRGQNVTFRCDPISEHNRLYWYRQTLGQGPEFLTYFQNEAQLEKSRLLSDRFSAERPKGSFSTLEIQRTEQGDSAMYLCASSSLGDEQFFGPGTRLTVL.

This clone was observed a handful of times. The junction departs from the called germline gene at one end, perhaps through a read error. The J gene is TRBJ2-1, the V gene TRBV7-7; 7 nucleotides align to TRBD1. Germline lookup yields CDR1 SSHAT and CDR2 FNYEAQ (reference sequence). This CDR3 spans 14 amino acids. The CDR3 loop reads CASSSGPGGNEQFF. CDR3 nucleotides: TGTGCTAGCAGCTCCGGCCCAGGGGGCAATGAGCAGTTCTTC.

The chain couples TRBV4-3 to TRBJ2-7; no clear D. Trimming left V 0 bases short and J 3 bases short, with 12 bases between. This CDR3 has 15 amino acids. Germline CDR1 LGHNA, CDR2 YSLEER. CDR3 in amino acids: CASSQDKAALYEQYF. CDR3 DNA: TGCGCCAGCAGCCAAGATAAAGCTGCACTCTACGAGCAGTACTTC.

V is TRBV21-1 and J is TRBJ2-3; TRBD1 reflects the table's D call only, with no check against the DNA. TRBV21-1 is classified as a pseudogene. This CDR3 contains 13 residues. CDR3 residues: CASRGGSKDTQYF. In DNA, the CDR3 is TGTGCCAGCAGAGGGGGTTCGAAAGATACGCAGTATTTT.

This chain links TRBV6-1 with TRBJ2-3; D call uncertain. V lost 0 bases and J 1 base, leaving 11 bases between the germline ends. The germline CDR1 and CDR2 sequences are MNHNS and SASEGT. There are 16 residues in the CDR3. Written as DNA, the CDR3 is TGTGCCAGCAGTGAAGCAGGCGTACGTGGCACAGATACGCAGTATTTT. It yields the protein CASSEAGVRGTDTQYF.

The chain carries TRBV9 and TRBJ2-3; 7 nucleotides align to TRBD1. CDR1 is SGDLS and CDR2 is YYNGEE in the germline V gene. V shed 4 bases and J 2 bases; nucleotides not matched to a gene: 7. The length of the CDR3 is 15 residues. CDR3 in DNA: TGTGCCAGCAGCTCTGGACAGGTCTACACAGATACGCAGTATTTT. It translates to CASSSGQVYTDTQYF.

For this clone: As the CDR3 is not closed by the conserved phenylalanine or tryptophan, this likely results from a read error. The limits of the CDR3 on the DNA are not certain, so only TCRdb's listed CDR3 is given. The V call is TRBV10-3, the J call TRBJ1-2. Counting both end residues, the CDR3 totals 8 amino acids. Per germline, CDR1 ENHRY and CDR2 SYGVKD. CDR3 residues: CAISVTHH.

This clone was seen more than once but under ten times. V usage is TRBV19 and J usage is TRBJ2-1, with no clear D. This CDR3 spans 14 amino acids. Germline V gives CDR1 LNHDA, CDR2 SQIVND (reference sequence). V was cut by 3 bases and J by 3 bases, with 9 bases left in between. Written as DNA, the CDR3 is TGTGCCAGTAGTATGGGGTCTGGCTACAATGAGCAGTTCTTC. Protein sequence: CASSMGSGYNEQFF.

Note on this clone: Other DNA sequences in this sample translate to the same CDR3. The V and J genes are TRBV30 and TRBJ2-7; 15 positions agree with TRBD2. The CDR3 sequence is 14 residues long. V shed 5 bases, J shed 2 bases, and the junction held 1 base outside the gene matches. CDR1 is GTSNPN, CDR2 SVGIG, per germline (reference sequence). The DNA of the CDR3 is TGTGCCTGGGGACTAGCGGGAGGGACCTACGAGCAGTACTTC. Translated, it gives CAWGLAGGTYEQYF.

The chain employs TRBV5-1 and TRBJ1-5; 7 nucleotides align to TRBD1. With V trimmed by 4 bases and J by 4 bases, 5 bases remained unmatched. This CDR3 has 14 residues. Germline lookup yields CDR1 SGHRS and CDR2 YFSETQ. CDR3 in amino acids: CASSAGQPNQPQHF. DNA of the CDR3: TGCGCCAGCAGCGCGGGACAGCCGAATCAGCCCCAGCATTTT. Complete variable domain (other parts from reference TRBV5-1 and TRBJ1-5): KAGVTQTPRYLIKTRGQQVTLSCSPISGHRSVSWYQQTPGQGLQFLFEYFSETQRNKGNFPGRFSGRQFSNSRSEMNVSTLELGDSALYLCASSAGQPNQPQHFGDGTRLSIL.

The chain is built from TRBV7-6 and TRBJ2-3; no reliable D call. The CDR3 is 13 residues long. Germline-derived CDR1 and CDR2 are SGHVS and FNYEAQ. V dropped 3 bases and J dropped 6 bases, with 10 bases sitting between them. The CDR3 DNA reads TGTGCCAGCAGCTTTCTCCCGCAGGATACGCAGTATTTT. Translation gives CASSFLPQDTQYF.

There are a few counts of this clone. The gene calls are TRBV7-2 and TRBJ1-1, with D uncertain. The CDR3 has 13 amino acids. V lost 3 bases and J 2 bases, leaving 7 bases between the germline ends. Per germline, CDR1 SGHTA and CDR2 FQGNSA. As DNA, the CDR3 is TGTGCCAGCAGCTTCAGAGAAAACACTGAAGCTTTCTTT. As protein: CASSFRENTEAFF.

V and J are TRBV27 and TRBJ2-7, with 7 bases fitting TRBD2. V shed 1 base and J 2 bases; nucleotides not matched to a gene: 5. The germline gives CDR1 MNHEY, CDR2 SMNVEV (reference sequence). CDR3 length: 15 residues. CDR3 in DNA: TGTGCCAGCAGTTTATACTGGGAGGGCCCCTACGAGCAGTACTTC. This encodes CASSLYWEGPYEQYF.

The CDR3, as DNA: TGTGCCATCAGTGAGAGGGCGGGGGGCCGCACAGATACGCAGTATTTT. Its protein is CAISERAGGRTDTQYF. This chain connects TRBV10-3 to TRBJ2-3, with 8 bases that match TRBD2. The CDR3 length is 16 residues. In germline, CDR1 is ENHRY, CDR2 SYGVKD. J was trimmed by 1 base and V by 2 bases; bases with no gene match: 5.

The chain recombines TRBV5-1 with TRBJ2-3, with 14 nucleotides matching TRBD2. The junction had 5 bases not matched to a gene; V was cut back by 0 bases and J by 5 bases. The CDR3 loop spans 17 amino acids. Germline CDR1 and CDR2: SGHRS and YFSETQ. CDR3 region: CASSLEGLAGVGDTQYF. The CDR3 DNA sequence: TGCGCCAGCAGCTTGGAGGGACTAGCGGGGGTGGGAGATACGCAGTATTTT.

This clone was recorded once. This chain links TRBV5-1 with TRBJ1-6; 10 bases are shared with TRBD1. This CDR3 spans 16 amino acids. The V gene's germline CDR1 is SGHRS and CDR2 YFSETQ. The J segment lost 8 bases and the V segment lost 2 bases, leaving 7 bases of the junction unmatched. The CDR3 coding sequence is TGCGCCAGCAGCTTTATGGGACAGGGGATAGATTCACCCCTCCACTTT. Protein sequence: CASSFMGQGIDSPLHF.

Here the CDR3 DNA reads TGTGCCAGCAGCTCGGATCTGGGGGATACGCAGTATTTT. Encoded protein: CASSSDLGDTQYF. The gene calls are TRBV2 and TRBJ2-3; D not certain. The CDR3 has 13 amino acids. The germline CDR1 and CDR2 sequences are SNHLY and FYNNEI. V gave up 6 bases and J gave up 6 bases, with 13 bases separating them.

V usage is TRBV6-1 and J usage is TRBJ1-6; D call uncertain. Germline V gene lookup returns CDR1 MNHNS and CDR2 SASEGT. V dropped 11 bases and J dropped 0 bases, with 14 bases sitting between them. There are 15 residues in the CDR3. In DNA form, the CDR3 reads TGTGCCGCTACCCCCCGGAGCTCCTATAATTCACCCCTCCACTTT. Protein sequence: CAATPRSSYNSPLHF.